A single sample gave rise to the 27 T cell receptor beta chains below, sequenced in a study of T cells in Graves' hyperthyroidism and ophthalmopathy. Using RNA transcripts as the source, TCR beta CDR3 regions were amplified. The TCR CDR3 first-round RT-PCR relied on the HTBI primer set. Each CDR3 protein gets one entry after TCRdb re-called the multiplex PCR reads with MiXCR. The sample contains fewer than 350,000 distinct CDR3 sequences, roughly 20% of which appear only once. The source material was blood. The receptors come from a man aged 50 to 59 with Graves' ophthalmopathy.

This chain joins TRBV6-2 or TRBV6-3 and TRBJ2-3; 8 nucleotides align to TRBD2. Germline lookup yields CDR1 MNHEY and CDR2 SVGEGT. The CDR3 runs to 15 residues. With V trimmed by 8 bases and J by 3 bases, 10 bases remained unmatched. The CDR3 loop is CASARGSGVTDTQYF. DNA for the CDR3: TGTGCCAGCGCAAGGGGTAGCGGGGTAACAGATACGCAGTATTTT.

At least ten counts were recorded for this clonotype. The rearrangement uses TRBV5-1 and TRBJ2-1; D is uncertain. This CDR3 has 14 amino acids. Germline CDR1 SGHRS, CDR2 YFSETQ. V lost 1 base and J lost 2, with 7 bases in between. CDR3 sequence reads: CASSLQATYNEQFF. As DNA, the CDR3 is TGCGCCAGCAGCTTGCAAGCGACCTACAATGAGCAGTTCTTC.

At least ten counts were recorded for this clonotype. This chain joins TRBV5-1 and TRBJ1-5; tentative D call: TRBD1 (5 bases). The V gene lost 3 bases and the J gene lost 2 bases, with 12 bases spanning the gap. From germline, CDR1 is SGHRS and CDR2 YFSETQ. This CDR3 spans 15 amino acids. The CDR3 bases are TGCGCCAGCAGCTCAGGACATGACGGCAATCAGCCCCAGCATTTT. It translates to CASSSGHDGNQPQHF.

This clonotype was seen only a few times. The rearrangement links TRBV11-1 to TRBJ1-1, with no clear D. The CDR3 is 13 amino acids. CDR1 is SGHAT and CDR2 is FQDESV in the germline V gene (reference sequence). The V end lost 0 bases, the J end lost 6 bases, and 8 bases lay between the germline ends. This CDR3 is CASSLARSAEAFF. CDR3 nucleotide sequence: TGTGCCAGCAGCTTAGCCCGGAGTGCTGAAGCTTTCTTT.

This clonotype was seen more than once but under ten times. The CDR3 DNA reads as TGTGCCAGCAGTTCTCTATCCGGACAGGGGGGCTACAATGAGCAGTTCTTC. Its protein is CASSSLSGQGGYNEQFF. The rearrangement links TRBV28 to TRBJ2-1; 10 nucleotides agree with TRBD1. Germline values: CDR1 MDHEN, CDR2 SYDVKM. V dropped 4 bases and J dropped 3; count of bases not matched to a gene: 9. The CDR3 length is 17 residues.

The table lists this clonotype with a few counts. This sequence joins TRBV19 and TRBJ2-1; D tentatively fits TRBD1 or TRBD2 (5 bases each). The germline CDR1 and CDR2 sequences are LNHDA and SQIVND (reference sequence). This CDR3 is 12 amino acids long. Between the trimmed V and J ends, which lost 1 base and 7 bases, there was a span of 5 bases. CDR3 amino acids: CASSIGGNEQFF. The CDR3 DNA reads TGTGCCAGTAGTATAGGGGGGAATGAGCAGTTCTTC.

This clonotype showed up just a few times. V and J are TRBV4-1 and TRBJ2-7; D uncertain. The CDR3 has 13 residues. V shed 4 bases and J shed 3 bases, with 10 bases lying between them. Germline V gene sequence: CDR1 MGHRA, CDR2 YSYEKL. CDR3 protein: CASSPVGHYEQYF. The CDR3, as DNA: TGCGCCAGCAGCCCAGTAGGGCACTACGAGCAGTACTTC.

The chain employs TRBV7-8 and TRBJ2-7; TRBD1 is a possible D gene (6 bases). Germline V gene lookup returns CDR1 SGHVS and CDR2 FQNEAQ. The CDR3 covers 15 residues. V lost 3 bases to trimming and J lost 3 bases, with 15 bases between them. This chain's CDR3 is CASSFGRGGNYEQYF. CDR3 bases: TGTGCCAGCAGCTTTGGTCGAGGGGGAAACTACGAGCAGTACTTC. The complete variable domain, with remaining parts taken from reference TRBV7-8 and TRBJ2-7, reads GAGVSQSPRYKVAKRGQDVALRCDPISGHVSLFWYQQALGQGPEFLTYFQNEAQLDKSGLPSDRFFAERPEGSVSTLKIQRTQQEDSAVYLCASSFGRGGNYEQYFGPGTRLTVT.

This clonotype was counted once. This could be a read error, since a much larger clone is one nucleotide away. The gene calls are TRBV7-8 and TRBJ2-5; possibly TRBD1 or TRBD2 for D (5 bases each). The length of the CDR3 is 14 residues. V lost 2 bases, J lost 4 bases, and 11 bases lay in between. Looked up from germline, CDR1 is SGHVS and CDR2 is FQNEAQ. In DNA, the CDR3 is TGTGCCAGCAGCTTAACGGGAAGGGGAGAGACCCAGTACTTC. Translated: CASSLTGRGETQYF.

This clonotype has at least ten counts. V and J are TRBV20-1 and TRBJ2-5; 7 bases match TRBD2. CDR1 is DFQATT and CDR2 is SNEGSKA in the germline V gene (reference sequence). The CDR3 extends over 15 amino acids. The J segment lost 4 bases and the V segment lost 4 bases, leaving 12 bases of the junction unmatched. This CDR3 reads CSAIVRREISETQYF. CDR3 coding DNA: TGCAGTGCTATCGTGCGGCGGGAGATTTCAGAGACCCAGTACTTC.

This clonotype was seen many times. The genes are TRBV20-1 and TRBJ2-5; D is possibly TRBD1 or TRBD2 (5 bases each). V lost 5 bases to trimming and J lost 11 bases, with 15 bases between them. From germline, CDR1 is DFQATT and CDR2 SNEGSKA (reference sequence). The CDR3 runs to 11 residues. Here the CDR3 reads CSASTARGQYF. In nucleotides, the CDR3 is TGCAGTGCTTCGACAGCGAGGGGACAGTACTTC.

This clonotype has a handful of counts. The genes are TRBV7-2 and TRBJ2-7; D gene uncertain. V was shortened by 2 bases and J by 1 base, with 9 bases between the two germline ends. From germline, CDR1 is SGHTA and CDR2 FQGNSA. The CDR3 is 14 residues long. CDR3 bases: TGTGCCAGCAGCTTAACATTGGGTTCCTACGAGCAGTACTTC. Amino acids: CASSLTLGSYEQYF.

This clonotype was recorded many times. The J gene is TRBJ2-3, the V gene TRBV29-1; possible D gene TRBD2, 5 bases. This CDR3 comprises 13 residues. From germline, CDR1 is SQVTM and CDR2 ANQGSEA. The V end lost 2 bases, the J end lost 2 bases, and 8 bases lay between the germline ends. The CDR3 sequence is CSVESGITDTQYF. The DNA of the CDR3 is TGCAGCGTTGAAAGCGGAATCACAGATACGCAGTATTTT.

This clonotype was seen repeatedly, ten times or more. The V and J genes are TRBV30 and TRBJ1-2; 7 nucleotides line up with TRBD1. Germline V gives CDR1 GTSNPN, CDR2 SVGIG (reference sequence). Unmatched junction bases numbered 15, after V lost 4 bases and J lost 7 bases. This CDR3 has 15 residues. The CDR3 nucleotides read TGTGCCTGGATTGGGGACAGTCCTCGGAGTGGTGGCTACACCTTC. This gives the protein CAWIGDSPRSGGYTF.

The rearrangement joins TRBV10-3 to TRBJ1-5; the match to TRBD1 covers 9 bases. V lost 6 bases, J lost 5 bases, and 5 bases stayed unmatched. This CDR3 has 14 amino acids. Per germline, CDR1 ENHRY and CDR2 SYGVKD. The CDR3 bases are TGTGCCATCAGGGGACAGGGTGGGGATCAGCCCCAGCATTTT. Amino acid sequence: CAIRGQGGDQPQHF.

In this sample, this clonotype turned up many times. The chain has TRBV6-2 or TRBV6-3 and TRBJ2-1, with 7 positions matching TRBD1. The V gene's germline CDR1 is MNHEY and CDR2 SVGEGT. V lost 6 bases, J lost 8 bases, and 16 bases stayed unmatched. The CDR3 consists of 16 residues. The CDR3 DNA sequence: TGTGCCAGCAGCCACCGCATTGACAGGGTACGGGATGAGCAGTTCTTC. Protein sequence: CASSHRIDRVRDEQFF.

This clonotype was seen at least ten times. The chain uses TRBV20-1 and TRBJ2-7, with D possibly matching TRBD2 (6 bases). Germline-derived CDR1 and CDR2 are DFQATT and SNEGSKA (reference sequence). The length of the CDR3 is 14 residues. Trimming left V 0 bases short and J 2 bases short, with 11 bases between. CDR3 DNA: TGCAGTGCTAGAGATGTGGAGGGGACCTACGAGCAGTACTTC. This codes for CSARDVEGTYEQYF.

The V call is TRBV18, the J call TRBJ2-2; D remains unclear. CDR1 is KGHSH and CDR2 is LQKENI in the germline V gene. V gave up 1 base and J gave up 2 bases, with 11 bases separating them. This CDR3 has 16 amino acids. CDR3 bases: TGTGCCAGCTCACCACGGGCAGACCTAAACACCGGGGAGCTGTTTTTT. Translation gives CASSPRADLNTGELFF.

The CDR3 reads CASSQILGEQFF. In DNA form, the CDR3 reads TGTGCCAGCAGTCAAATCCTTGGTGAGCAGTTCTTC. The chain couples TRBV27 to TRBJ2-1; D is ambiguous. Trimming pared 5 bases from V and 9 bases from J, leaving 11 bases between. The CDR3 contains 12 residues. Germline V gene lookup returns CDR1 MNHEY and CDR2 SMNVEV (reference sequence).

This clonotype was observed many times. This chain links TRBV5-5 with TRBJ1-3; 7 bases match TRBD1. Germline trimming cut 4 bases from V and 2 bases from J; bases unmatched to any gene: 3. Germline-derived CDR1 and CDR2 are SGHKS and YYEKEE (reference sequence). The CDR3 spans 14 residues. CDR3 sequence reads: CASSVGTAGNTIYF. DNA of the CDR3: TGTGCCAGCAGCGTTGGGACAGCTGGAAACACCATATATTTT.

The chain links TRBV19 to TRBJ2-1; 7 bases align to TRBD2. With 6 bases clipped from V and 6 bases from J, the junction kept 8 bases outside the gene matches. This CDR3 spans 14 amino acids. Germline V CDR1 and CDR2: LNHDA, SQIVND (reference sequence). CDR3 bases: TGTGCCAGTAGGGCCGGGACTACCTTCAATGAGCAGTTCTTC. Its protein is CASRAGTTFNEQFF.

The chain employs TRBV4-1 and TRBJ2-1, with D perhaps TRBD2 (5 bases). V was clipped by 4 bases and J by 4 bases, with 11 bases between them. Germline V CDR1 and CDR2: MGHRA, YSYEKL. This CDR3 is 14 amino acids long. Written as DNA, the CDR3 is TGCGCCAGCAGCCCCTCCCGGGGATACAATGAGCAGTTCTTC. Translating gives CASSPSRGYNEQFF.

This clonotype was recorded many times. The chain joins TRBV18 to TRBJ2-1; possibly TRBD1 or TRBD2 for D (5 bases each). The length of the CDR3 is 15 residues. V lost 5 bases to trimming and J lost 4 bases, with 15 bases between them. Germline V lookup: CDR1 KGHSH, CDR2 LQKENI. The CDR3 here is CASSARDRLYNEQFF. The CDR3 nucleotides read TGTGCCAGCTCAGCCCGGGACCGGTTATACAATGAGCAGTTCTTC.

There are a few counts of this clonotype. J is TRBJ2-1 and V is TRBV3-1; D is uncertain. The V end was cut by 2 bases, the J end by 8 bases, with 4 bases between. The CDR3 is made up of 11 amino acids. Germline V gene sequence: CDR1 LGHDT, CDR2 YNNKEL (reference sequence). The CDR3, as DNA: TGTGCCAGCAGCCAATCCCATGAGCAGTTCTTC. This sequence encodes CASSQSHEQFF.

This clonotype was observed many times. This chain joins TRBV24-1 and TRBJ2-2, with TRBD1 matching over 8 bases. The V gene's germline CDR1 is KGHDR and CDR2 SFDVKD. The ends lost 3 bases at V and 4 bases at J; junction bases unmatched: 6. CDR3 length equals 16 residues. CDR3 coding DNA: TGTGCCACCAGTGATCCGGGACAGGATCTCACCGGGGAGCTGTTTTTT. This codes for CATSDPGQDLTGELFF.

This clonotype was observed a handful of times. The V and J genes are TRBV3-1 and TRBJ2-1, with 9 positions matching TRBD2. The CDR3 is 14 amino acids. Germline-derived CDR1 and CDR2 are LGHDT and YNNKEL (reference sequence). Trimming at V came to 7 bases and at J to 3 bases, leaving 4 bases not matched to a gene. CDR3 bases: TGTGCCAGCAAGGAAGCGGGGGGCTACAATGAGCAGTTCTTC. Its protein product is CASKEAGGYNEQFF.

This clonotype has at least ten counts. The CDR3 coding sequence is TGTGCCAGCAGCGTATCCCCAGGGTACCAAGAGACCCAGTACTTC. Amino acid sequence: CASSVSPGYQETQYF. The V call is TRBV11-2, the J call TRBJ2-5; D might be TRBD1 (5 bases). CDR3 length: 15 amino acids. Trimming stripped 5 bases from V and 0 bases from J, with 13 bases between. Germline loops: CDR1 SGHAT, CDR2 FQNNGV.